This T cell receptor (beta chain) was observed in a study of T cells in Graves' hyperthyroidism and ophthalmopathy. Study-wide points: Most thyroid clonotypes that were expanded above 0.001 also turned up in blood.

This clonotype was counted many times. The antigen is not known. J was trimmed by 4 bases and V by 6 bases; bases with no gene match: 16. CDR1 and CDR2 (germline): SGHTA, FQGNSA. There are 17 residues in the CDR3. RNA transcripts gave rise to amplified TCR beta CDR3 regions. In the first-round RT-PCR of the TCR CDR3, the HTBI primer set was used. TCRdb re-called the multiplex PCR reads through MiXCR, storing one row per CDR3 protein. The sample holds 560,000 or so distinct CDR3 sequences, roughly 21% seen once. Exclusions: uncontrolled infection, other autoimmune disease, pregnancy, lactation. The chain is built from TRBV7-2 and TRBJ1-1; TRBD1 agrees at 8 bases. The origin of this receptor is a man aged 35-49 years with Graves' ophthalmopathy. Sequenced input: blood. CDR3 nucleotides: TGTGCCAGCAGTGCTACCCGCCAGGGGGCGGCTCGCACTGAAGCTTTCTTT. It specifies CASSATRQGAARTEAFF.